Described below is a single T cell receptor (beta chain) sequence and its context. The CDR3 extends over 16 amino acids. Trimming took 1 base from V and 9 from J, leaving 21 bases between them. Germline V CDR1 and CDR2: SGHDN, FVKESK. The data were produced by immunoSEQ multiplex PCR, yet TCRdb's version contains in-frame clones alone and is incomplete. The data hold 34,000 or so clones, with roughly 84% observed a single time. The data originate from a study of sequential checkpoint blockade in melanoma. Across the study: First-line arms were nivolumab then ipilimumab, or the reverse, randomized 1:1. After both sequences, patients received maintenance nivolumab.

Noted treatment: randomized to nivolumab then ipilimumab (arm A) or the reverse (arm B). DNA-damaging chemotherapy had not been given to any patient beforehand. Live CD3+CD8+ CD19− CD56− cells were sorted from PBMCs. The sequencing used CD8+ T cells sorted from blood (inferred from file names), collected from a patient given nivolumab and ipilimumab in sequence. The gene calls are TRBV14 and TRBJ1-2; D is possibly TRBD1 (5 bases). The source of this sequence is a human donor with melanoma. CDR3 nucleotides: TGTGCCAGCAGCCAAGCGGCAGGACCAGGGCGAGTGAGCTACACCTTC. This codes for CASSQAAGPGRVSYTF.